A selection of T cell receptor beta chains follows, all from one sample in a study of a mutant IDH1 vaccine in newly diagnosed glioma. What these receptors recognize is not known. Repertoires were generated with immunoSEQ multiplex PCR, while TCRdb's copy carries only in-frame clones and drops some. Among over 80,000 clones listed, about 81% were seen once. This specimen was PBMCs, taken from a glioma patient whose treatment included an IDH1 peptide vaccine. These TCRs come from a man aged 35-49 years with glioma. Both conserved end residues are part of each CDR3. Each record gives: CDR3 length, V gene, J gene, D gene, clone size, CDR3 protein, CDR3 DNA. The D gene is left open where the match is weak. Some rows mark clone size as missing; the rest say once, few, many or name a class of expanded clone.

>15|TRBV7-2|TRBJ2-7|TRBD2|NA
CASSALTSGRSEQYF
TGTGCCAGCAGCGCCCTGACTAGCGGCCGGTCCGAGCAGTACTTC
>14|TRBV30|TRBJ1-2|NA|few
CAWSRVGTTNGYTF
TGTGCCTGGAGTAGAGTCGGGACCACCAATGGCTACACCTTC
>13|TRBV7-8|TRBJ1-5|NA|NA
CASSFRTDQPQHF
TGTGCCAGCAGCTTCCGAACCGATCAGCCCCAGCATTTT
>13|TRBV5-1|TRBJ1-5|NA|NA
CASSLTGNQPQHF
TGCGCCAGCAGCTTAACAGGCAATCAGCCCCAGCATTTT
>17|TRBV5-4|TRBJ2-3|TRBD2|NA
CASSTASGGAAGDTQYF
TGTGCCAGCAGTACTGCTAGCGGGGGGGCAGCGGGAGATACGCAGTATTTT
>14|TRBV9|TRBJ2-5|NA|NA
CASSPRTAQETQYF
TGTGCCAGCAGCCCACGGACAGCTCAAGAGACCCAGTACTTC
>12|TRBV29-1|TRBJ1-3|NA|once
CSVAGAGNTIYF
TGCAGCGTTGCCGGGGCTGGAAACACCATATATTTT
>16|TRBV28|TRBJ1-1|NA|NA
CASSFPLWGSGTEAFF
TGTGCCAGCAGTTTCCCCCTTTGGGGAAGCGGGACTGAAGCTTTCTTT
>16|TRBV28|TRBJ2-7|TRBD1|few
CATHPPGDSWNYEQYF
TGTGCCACCCACCCCCCCGGGGACAGCTGGAACTACGAGCAGTACTTC
>15|TRBV18|TRBJ2-2|NA|NA
CASSSTRAGTGELFF
TGTGCCAGCTCATCTACTCGGGCCGGCACCGGGGAGCTGTTTTTT
>14|TRBV7-8|TRBJ2-1|NA|NA
CASSLAQLWNEQFF
TGTGCCAGCAGCTTAGCACAGCTCTGGAATGAGCAGTTCTTC
>15|TRBV7-2|TRBJ2-7|NA|NA
CASSLVGGRSYEQYF
TGTGCCAGCAGCTTAGTAGGAGGTAGGTCCTACGAGCAGTACTTC
>16|TRBV27|TRBJ2-7|NA|NA
CASRSLPGLPSDEQYF
TGTGCCAGCAGGTCCTTACCGGGACTCCCTTCAGACGAGCAGTACTTC
>15|TRBV2|TRBJ2-1|TRBD2|NA
CASSSTSGRGNEQFF
TGTGCCAGCAGCTCGACTAGCGGGAGGGGTAATGAGCAGTTCTTC
>14|TRBV7-2|TRBJ2-7|NA|NA
CASSLSHSSYEQYF
TGTGCCAGCAGCTTAAGCCACAGTTCCTACGAGCAGTACTTC
>13|TRBV19|TRBJ2-3|NA|NA
CASSTPRADTQYF
TGTGCCAGTAGTACGCCCCGGGCAGATACGCAGTATTTT
>13|TRBV11-2|TRBJ2-2|NA|NA
CASSRSNTGELFF
TGTGCCAGCAGCCGTTCTAACACCGGGGAGCTGTTTTTT
>15|TRBV7-2|TRBJ2-7|TRBD1|NA
CASSRLAGGAYEQYF
TGTGCCAGCAGCCGCTTAGCAGGGGGTGCCTACGAGCAGTACTTC
>16|TRBV27|TRBJ1-2|NA|NA
CASSPLGEGLNYGYTF
TGTGCCAGCAGTCCCCTCGGGGAAGGTCTAAACTATGGCTACACCTTC
>13|TRBV5-5|TRBJ2-5|NA|NA
CASSLATAETQYF
TGTGCCAGCAGCTTGGCGACAGCAGAGACCCAGTACTTC
>15|TRBV19|TRBJ2-1|NA|medium-sized
CASRSDRSSYNEQFF
TGTGCCAGTAGATCCGATCGGAGCTCCTACAATGAGCAGTTCTTC
>14|TRBV7-2|TRBJ1-1|NA|NA
CASSLVGGVTEAFF
TGTGCCAGCAGCTTAGTTGGCGGGGTAACTGAAGCTTTCTTT
>16|TRBV4-3|TRBJ1-6|NA|NA
CASSHLQGHYNSPLHF
TGCGCCAGCAGCCACTTACAGGGCCACTATAATTCACCCCTCCACTTT
>16|TRBV7-7|TRBJ2-2|TRBD2|NA
CASSYSGGSNTGELFF
TGTGCTAGCAGCTATAGCGGGGGCTCGAACACCGGGGAGCTGTTTTTT
>16|TRBV11-2|TRBJ2-1|NA|NA
CASSPPPERLNNEQFF
TGTGCCAGCAGCCCCCCCCCGGAGAGACTTAACAATGAGCAGTTCTTC
>15|TRBV7-6|TRBJ2-3|NA|NA
CASKLTVASTDTQYF
TGTGCCAGCAAACTAACAGTTGCTAGCACAGATACGCAGTATTTT
>15|TRBV7-3|TRBJ2-3|TRBD1|NA
CASSVSGTGGDPQYF
TGTGCCAGCAGCGTCTCCGGGACAGGGGGCGACCCTCAGTATTTT
>18|TRBV13|TRBJ2-5|TRBD1|NA
CASSLEPSGTGAGETQYF
TGTGCCAGCAGCTTAGAGCCTTCCGGGACAGGGGCGGGGGAGACCCAGTACTTC
>14|TRBV27|TRBJ1-5|NA|many
CASSLSTSNQPQHF
TGTGCCAGCAGTTTATCAACTAGCAATCAGCCCCAGCATTTT
>14|TRBV7-3|TRBJ1-2|NA|once
CASSLDSTGYGYTF
TGTGCCAGCAGCTTGGACTCGACTGGGTATGGCTACACCTTC
>17|TRBV5-5|TRBJ1-5|NA|NA
CASSLGPRKGGNQPQHF
TGTGCCAGCAGCTTGGGGCCCCGAAAGGGGGGCAATCAGCCCCAGCATTTT
>16|TRBV7-2|TRBJ2-3|NA|medium-sized
CASSARQGGSTDTQYF
TGTGCCAGCAGCGCCAGACAGGGAGGTAGCACAGATACGCAGTATTTT
>14|TRBV7-2|TRBJ2-2|TRBD2|once
CASRREGVTGELFF
TGTGCCAGCAGGAGGGAGGGCGTCACCGGGGAGCTGTTTTTT
>15|TRBV5-6|TRBJ2-7|TRBD1|once
CASSVGQGFSYEQYF
TGTGCCAGCAGTGTAGGACAGGGCTTCTCCTACGAGCAGTACTTC
>13|TRBV5-1|TRBJ2-2|NA|NA
CASSLRETGELFF
TGCGCCAGCAGCCTTAGGGAGACCGGGGAGCTGTTTTTT
>15|TRBV5-6|TRBJ2-5|NA|NA
CASSEGIVRGETQYF
TGTGCCAGCAGCGAGGGAATAGTCCGGGGAGAGACCCAGTACTTC
>16|TRBV6-6|TRBJ1-3|NA|NA
CASSYQEAGPGNTIYF
TGTGCCAGCAGTTACCAGGAGGCAGGGCCTGGAAACACCATATATTTT
>16|TRBV7-2|TRBJ1-2|TRBD1|NA
CASSFVSGGGNYGYTF
TGTGCCAGCAGCTTCGTTTCAGGGGGCGGGAACTATGGCTACACCTTC
>14|TRBV19|TRBJ1-1|TRBD1|NA
CASRGQGMSTEAFF
TGTGCCAGTAGGGGACAGGGGATGAGCACTGAAGCTTTCTTT
>15|TRBV19|TRBJ1-5|NA|NA
CASSAGPYSNQPQHF
TGTGCCAGTAGTGCGGGCCCCTATAGCAATCAGCCCCAGCATTTT
>13|TRBV28|TRBJ1-5|NA|NA
CASSLDSNQPQHF
TGTGCCAGCAGTTTAGACAGCAATCAGCCCCAGCATTTT
>18|TRBV7-2|TRBJ2-4|TRBD2|NA
CASSLARGLAGLKNIQYF
TGTGCCAGCAGCTTAGCGCGAGGACTAGCGGGACTAAAAAACATTCAGTACTTC